This T cell receptor (beta chain) was identified during a study of blood T cell repertoires in COVID-19. Across the whole study: COVID-19 samples, acute and convalescent, were from the United States, Italy and Spain. Nucleic acid was either cDNA or gDNA, and it came from T cells, B-cell-depleted T cells, or PBMCs.

The V end was cut by 6 bases, the J end by 5 bases, with 14 bases between. The CDR3 loop spans 13 amino acids. CDR1 is MDHEN and CDR2 is SYDVKM in the germline V gene. In its sample, this clone was seen once. Study processing details: Reference gene primers were amplified, and this amplification served to estimate nucleated cell counts. Sequenced by immunoSEQ multiplex PCR; TCRdb stores in-frame clones only, minus some. V, J and clone size derive from that table, while D and trimming were established from the DNA sequence. Counted here are over 400,000 clones, around 86% occurring once; the ten biggest clones make up more than 1.4%.

The clonotype was recovered from a woman aged 30 to 39 with active or convalescent COVID-19. The rearrangement links TRBV28 to TRBJ2-7; D is perhaps TRBD2 (5 bases). Sequencing was performed on peripheral blood. In DNA, the CDR3 is TGTGCCAGCAGCCCAACGGGAAGTGACGAGCAGTACTTC. Its protein product is CASSPTGSDEQYF. Supplemented by reference TRBV28 and TRBJ2-7, the full variable domain reads DVKVTQSSRYLVKRTGEKVFLECVQDMDHENMFWYRQDPGLGLRLIYFSYDVKMKEKGDIPEGYSVSREKKERFSLILESASTNQTSMYLCASSPTGSDEQYFGPGTRLTVT.